This T cell receptor beta chain was profiled in a study of control samples from healthy donors and cancer patients. The protocol was immunoSEQ multiplex PCR, while the TCRdb copy is restricted to in-frame clones and leaves out a portion. The table records 130,000 or so clones, around 90% of them present only once. With 3 bases removed from V and 4 bases from J, the gap between germline ends came to 9 bases. CDR3 length equals 13 residues. The J gene is TRBJ1-1, the V gene TRBV12-3 or TRBV12-4; D ambiguous. The source of this sequence is a man aged 40-55 years in good health. Sequenced: blood. CDR3 amino acids: CASSFGYATEAFF. CDR3 sequence (DNA): TGTGCCAGCAGTTTCGGGTATGCCACTGAAGCTTTCTTT.